Presented here are 6 T cell receptor beta chains from one specimen sequenced in a study of blood T cell repertoires in COVID-19. The repertoire was sequenced with immunoSEQ multiplex PCR; TCRdb's copy has only in-frame clones and lacks some. The sample comprises more than 80,000 clones, roughly 86% of which are singletons, and roughly 5.1% rests with the top ten. Input material: peripheral blood. The receptors were sampled from a man aged 40-55 years with acute or convalescent COVID-19.

The chain joins TRBV5-1 to TRBJ2-5; maybe TRBD1 (6 bases). The CDR3 length is 14 residues. Trimming took 0 bases from V and 4 from J, leaving 10 bases between them. CDR1 and CDR2 (germline): SGHRS, YFSETQ. The CDR3 loop reads CASSLEGQRETQYF. The CDR3 DNA follows: TGCGCCAGCAGCTTGGAAGGACAGCGAGAGACCCAGTACTTC.

This clone was recorded a few times. This rearrangement joins TRBV5-1 to TRBJ2-3; 7 bases are a match to TRBD1. V lost 5 bases to trimming and J lost 1 base; unmatched junction nucleotides: 7. Germline assignment: CDR1 SGHRS and CDR2 YFSETQ. This CDR3 is 15 amino acids long. This CDR3 is CASRRTGTGTDTQYF. The DNA for the CDR3 is TGCGCCAGCAGAAGAACCGGGACAGGCACAGATACGCAGTATTTT. The full variable domain, completed using reference TRBV5-1 and TRBJ2-3, is KAGVTQTPRYLIKTRGQQVTLSCSPISGHRSVSWYQQTPGQGLQFLFEYFSETQRNKGNFPGRFSGRQFSNSRSEMNVSTLELGDSALYLCASRRTGTGTDTQYFGPGTRLTVL.

The J gene is TRBJ2-1, the V gene TRBV30; D is possibly TRBD1 (5 bases). CDR3 length: 15 residues. CDR1 is GTSNPN and CDR2 is SVGIG in the germline V gene (reference sequence). V lost 0 bases to trimming and J lost 5 bases, with 14 bases between them. In nucleotides, the CDR3 is TGTGCCTGGAGTGTAGGTCTAGGACAAAACAATGAGCAGTTCTTC. Translating it yields CAWSVGLGQNNEQFF.

The V and J genes are TRBV7-2 and TRBJ2-7; a weak D match, TRBD2 (7 bases). The CDR3 is 15 residues long. The V end lost 8 bases, the J end lost 2 bases, and 19 bases lay between the germline ends. Germline V gene sequence: CDR1 SGHTA, CDR2 FQGNSA. The CDR3 DNA reads as TGTGCCAGCCTAAGGGAGGGGGGGACCCCCTACGAGCAGTACTTC. Translating gives CASLREGGTPYEQYF.

The rearrangement uses TRBV9 and TRBJ1-6, with D perhaps matching TRBD1 (6 bases). The CDR3 is made up of 15 amino acids. V dropped 3 bases and J dropped 7 bases, with 14 bases sitting between them. The V gene's germline CDR1 is SGDLS and CDR2 YYNGEE. CDR3 in DNA: TGTGCCAGCAGCGCCGTGGACAGAGAAAATTCACCCCTCCACTTT. Translated, it gives CASSAVDRENSPLHF.

This rearrangement joins TRBV5-5 to TRBJ2-2; TRBD1 matches 8 bases. The CDR3 has 15 residues. V dropped 1 base and J dropped 9; count of bases not matched to a gene: 8. Germline loops: CDR1 SGHKS, CDR2 YYEKEE (reference sequence). In nucleotides, the CDR3 is TGTGCCAGCAGCTTGAGGGCAGGGGGCGACAGGGAGCTGTTTTTT. This codes for CASSLRAGGDRELFF.